This T cell receptor beta chain emerged from a study of T cells in Graves' hyperthyroidism and ophthalmopathy. Researchers took RNA transcripts and amplified the TCR beta CDR3 regions from them. Carried out on the TCR CDR3, a first-round RT-PCR used the HTBI primer set. One entry per CDR3 protein results from TCRdb running MiXCR on the multiplex PCR reads. The table has about 130,000 distinct CDR3 sequences, roughly 23% seen once. The study, taken as a whole, reports: Most clonotypes expanded in thyroid above 0.001 were likewise present in blood.

This clonotype was seen more than once but under ten times. As yet, its antigen is unknown. CDR3 length equals 14 residues. V lost 6 bases, J lost 15 bases, and 12 bases stayed unmatched. J is TRBJ2-1 and V is TRBV12-3 or TRBV12-4; TRBD1 matches at 12 bases. The sequenced sample consisted of blood. The TCR sequence derives from a woman in her forties or fifties with Graves' hyperthyroidism that later progressed to Graves' ophthalmopathy. The CDR3 spells CASSREGQGASLFF. In DNA form, the CDR3 reads TGTGCCAGCAGCCGCGAGGGACAGGGGGCTTCGTTGTTCTTC.